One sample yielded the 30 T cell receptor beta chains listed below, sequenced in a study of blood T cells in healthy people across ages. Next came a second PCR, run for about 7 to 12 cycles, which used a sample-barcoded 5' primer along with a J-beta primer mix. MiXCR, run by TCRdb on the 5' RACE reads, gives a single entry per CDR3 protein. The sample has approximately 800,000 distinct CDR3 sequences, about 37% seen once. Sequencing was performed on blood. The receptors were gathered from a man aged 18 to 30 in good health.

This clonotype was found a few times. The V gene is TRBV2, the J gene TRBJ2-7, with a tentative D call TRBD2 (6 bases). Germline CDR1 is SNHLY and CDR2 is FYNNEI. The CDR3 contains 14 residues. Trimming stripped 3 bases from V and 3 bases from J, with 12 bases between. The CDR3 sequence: CASSDGGSLYEQYF. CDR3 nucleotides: TGTGCCAGCAGTGATGGAGGGTCCCTCTACGAGCAGTACTTC.

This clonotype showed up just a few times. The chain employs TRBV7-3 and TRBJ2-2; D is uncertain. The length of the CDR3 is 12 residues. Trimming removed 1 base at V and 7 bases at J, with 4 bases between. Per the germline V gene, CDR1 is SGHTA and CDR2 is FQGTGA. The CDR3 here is CASSLNRGELFF. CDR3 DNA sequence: TGTGCCAGCAGCTTAAATCGCGGGGAGCTGTTTTTT.

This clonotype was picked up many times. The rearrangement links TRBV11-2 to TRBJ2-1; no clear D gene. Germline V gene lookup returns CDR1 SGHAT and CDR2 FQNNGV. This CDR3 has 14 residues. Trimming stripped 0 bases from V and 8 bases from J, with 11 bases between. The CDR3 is CASSLDRLEDEQFF. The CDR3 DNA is TGTGCCAGCAGCTTAGACAGGCTTGAGGATGAGCAGTTCTTC. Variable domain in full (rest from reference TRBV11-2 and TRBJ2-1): EAGVAQSPRYKIIEKRQSVAFWCNPISGHATLYWYQQILGQGPKLLIQFQNNGVVDDSQLPKDRFSAERLKGVDSTLKIQPAKLEDSAVYLCASSLDRLEDEQFFGPGTRLTVL.

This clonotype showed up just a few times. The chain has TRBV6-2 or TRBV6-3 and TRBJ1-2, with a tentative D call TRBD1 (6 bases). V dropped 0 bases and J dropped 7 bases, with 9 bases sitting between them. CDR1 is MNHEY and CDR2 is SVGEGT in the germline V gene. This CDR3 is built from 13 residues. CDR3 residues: CASSYSPGAGYTF. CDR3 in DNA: TGTGCCAGCAGTTACTCGCCAGGGGCTGGCTACACCTTC.

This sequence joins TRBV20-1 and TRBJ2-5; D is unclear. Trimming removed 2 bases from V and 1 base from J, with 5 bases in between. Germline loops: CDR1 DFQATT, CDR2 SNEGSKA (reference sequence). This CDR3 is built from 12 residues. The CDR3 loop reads CSARSPQETQYF. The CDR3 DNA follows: TGCAGTGCTAGAAGTCCCCAAGAGACCCAGTACTTC.

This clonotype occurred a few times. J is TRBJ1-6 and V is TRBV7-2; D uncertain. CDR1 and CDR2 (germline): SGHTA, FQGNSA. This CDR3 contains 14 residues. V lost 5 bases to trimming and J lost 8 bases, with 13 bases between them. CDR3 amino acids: CASSKGPEDSPLHF. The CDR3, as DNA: TGTGCCAGCAGCAAAGGTCCGGAGGATTCACCCCTCCACTTT.

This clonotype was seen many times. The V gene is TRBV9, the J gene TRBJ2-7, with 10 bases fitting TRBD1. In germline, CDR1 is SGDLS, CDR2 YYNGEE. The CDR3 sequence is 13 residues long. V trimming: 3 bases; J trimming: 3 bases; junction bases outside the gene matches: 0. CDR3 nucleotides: TGTGCCAGCAGCGGGACAGGGGGCTACGAGCAGTACTTC. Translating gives CASSGTGGYEQYF. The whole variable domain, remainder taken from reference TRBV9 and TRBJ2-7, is DSGVTQTPKHLITATGQRVTLRCSPRSGDLSVYWYQQSLDQGLQFLIQYYNGEERAKGNILERFSAQQFPDLHSELNLSSLELGDSALYFCASSGTGGYEQYFGPGTRLTVT.

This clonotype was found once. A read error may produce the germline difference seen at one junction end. CDR3 bases: TGTACCATCAGGGGGGACAGGGGGAGAGAAAAACTGTTTTTT. Translating gives CTIRGDRGREKLFF. The rearrangement links TRBV10-3 to TRBJ1-4, with 11 bases identical to TRBD1. The CDR3 runs to 14 residues. Germline V CDR1 and CDR2: ENHRY, SYGVKD.

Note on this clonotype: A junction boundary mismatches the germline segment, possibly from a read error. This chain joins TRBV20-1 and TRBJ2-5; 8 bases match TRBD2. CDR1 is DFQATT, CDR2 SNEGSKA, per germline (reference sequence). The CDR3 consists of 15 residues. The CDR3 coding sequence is TGCAATGCTAGAGATCTTCGAGCGGGGGAAGAGACCCAGTACTTC. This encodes CNARDLRAGEETQYF.

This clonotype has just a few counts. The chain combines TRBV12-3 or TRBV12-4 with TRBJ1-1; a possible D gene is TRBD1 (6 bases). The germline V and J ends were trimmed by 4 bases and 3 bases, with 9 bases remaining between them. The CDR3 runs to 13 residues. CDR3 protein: CASSWTDYTEAFF. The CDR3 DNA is TGTGCCAGCAGTTGGACAGACTACACTGAAGCTTTCTTT.

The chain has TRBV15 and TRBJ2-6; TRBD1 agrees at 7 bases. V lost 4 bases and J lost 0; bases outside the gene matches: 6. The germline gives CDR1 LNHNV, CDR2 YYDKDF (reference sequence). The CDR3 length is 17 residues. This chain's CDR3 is CATSKGQYNSGANVLTF. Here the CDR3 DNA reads TGTGCCACCAGCAAGGGACAGTACAACTCTGGGGCCAACGTCCTGACTTTC.

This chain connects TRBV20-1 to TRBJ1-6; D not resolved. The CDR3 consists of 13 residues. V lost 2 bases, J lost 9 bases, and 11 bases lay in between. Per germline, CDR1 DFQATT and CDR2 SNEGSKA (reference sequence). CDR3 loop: CSARRGRGSPLHF. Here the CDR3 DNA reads TGCAGTGCTAGACGAGGGCGCGGTTCACCCCTCCACTTT.

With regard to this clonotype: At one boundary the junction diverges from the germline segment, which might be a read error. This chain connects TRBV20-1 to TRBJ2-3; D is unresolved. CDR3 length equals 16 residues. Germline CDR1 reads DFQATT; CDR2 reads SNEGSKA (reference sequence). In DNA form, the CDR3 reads TGCAGTGCCTCAAAACGAGGTAGCCTAGGCACAGATACGCGGTATTTT. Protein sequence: CSASKRGSLGTDTRYF.

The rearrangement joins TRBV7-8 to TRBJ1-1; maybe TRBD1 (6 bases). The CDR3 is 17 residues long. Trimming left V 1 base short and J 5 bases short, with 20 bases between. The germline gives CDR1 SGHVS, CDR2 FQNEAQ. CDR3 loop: CASSLVYGGRIGTEAFF. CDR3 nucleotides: TGTGCCAGCAGCTTAGTATATGGGGGGCGCATCGGGACTGAAGCTTTCTTT.

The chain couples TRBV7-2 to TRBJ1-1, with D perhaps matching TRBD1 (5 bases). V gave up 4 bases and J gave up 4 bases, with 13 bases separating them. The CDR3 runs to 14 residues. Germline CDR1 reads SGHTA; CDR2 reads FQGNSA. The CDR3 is CASSSSGGRTEAFF. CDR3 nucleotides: TGTGCCAGCAGCTCCTCGGGGGGTCGCACTGAAGCTTTCTTT. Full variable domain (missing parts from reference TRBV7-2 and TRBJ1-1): GAGVSQSPSNKVTEKGKDVELRCDPISGHTALYWYRQSLGQGLEFLIYFQGNSAPDKSGLPSDRFSAERTGGSVSTLTIQRTQQEDSAVYLCASSSSGGRTEAFFGQGTRLTVV.

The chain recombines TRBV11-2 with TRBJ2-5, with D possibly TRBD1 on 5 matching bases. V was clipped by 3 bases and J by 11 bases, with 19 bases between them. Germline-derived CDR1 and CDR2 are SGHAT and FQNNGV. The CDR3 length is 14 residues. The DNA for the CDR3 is TGTGCCAGCAGCTTGACAGAGCCTCACAATGAGCAGTACTTC. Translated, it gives CASSLTEPHNEQYF.

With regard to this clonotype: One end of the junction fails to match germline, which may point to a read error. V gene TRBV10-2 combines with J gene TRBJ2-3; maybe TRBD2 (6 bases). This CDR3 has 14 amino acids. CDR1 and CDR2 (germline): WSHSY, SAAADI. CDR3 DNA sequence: TGCGCCAGCTGTGAGGGACGGGGGAGGGATACGCAGTATTTT. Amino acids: CASCEGRGRDTQYF.

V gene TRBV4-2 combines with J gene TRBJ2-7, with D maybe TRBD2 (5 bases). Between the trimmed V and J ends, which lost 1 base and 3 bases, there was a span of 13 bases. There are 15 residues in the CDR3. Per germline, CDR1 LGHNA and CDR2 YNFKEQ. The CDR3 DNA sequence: TGTGCCAGCAGCCAAGGGGAACGGGGTGACTACGAGCAGTACTTC. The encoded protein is CASSQGERGDYEQYF.

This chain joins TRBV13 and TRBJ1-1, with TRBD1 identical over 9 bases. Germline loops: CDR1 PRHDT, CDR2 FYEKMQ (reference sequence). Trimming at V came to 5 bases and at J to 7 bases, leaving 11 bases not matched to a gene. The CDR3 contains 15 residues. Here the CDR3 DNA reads TGTGCCAGCAGCCGCTTTCGACAGGGGGTTAATGAAGCTTTCTTT. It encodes CASSRFRQGVNEAFF.

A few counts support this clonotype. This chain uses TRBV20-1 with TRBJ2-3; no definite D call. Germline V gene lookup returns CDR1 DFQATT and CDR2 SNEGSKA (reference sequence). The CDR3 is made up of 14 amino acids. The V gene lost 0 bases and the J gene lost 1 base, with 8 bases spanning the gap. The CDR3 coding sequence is TGCAGTGCTAGAGATGTTCAGGGCACAGATACGCAGTATTTT. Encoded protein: CSARDVQGTDTQYF.

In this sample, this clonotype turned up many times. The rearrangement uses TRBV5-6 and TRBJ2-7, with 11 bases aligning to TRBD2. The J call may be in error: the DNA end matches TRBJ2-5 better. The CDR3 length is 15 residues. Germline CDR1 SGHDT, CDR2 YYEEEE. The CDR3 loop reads CASSLGLAGKETQYF. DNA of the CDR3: TGTGCCAGCAGCTTGGGACTAGCGGGGAAAGAGACCCAGTACTTC.

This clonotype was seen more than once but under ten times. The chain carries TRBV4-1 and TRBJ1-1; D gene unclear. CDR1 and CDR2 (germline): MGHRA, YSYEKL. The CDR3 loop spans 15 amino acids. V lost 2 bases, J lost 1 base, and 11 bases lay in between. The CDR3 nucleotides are TGCGCCAGCAGCCAATCCGAGGGATCGAACACTGAAGCTTTCTTT. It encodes CASSQSEGSNTEAFF.

The CDR3, as DNA: TGCAGTGCTAGCCTCCAGGGATTGAGTTGGAATGAGCAGTTCTTC. Protein sequence: CSASLQGLSWNEQFF. This chain joins TRBV20-1 and TRBJ2-1, with a weak D call TRBD1 (5 bases). Germline CDR1 reads DFQATT; CDR2 reads SNEGSKA (reference sequence). This CDR3 is built from 15 residues. The V end lost 3 bases, the J end lost 7 bases, and 19 bases lay between the germline ends.

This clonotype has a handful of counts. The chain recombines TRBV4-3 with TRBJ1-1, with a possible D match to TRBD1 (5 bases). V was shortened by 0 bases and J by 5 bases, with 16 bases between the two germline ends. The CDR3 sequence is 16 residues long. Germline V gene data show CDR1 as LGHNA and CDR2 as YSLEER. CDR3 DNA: TGCGCCAGCAGCCAAGACCCCAGGGAGAGGTTAACTGAAGCTTTCTTT. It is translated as CASSQDPRERLTEAFF.

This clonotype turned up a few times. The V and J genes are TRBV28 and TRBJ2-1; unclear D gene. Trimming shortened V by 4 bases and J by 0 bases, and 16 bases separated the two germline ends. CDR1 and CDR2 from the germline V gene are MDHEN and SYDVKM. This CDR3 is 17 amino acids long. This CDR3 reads CASSSRGGLSSYNEQFF. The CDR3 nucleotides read TGTGCCAGCAGTTCCCGAGGTGGGCTGAGCTCCTACAATGAGCAGTTCTTC.

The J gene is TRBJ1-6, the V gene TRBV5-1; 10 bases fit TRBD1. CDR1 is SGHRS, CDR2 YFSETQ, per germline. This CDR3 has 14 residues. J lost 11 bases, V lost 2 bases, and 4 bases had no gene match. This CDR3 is CASSFETGGPPLHF. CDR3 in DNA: TGCGCCAGCAGCTTCGAGACAGGGGGCCCACCCCTCCACTTT.

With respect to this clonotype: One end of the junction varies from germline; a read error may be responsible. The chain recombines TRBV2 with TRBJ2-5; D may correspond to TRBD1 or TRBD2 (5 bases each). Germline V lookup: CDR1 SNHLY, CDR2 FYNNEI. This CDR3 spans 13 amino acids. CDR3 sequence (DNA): TGTGCCGGCAGGCCGGGACACCAAGAGACCCAGTACTTC. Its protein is CAGRPGHQETQYF.

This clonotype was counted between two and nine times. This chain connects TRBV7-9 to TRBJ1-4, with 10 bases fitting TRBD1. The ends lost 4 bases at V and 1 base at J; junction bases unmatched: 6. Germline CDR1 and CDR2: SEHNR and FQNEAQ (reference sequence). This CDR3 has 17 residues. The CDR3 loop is CASSSRDRGRTNEKLFF. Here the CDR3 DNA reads TGTGCCAGCAGCTCCCGGGACAGGGGAAGAACTAATGAAAAACTGTTTTTT. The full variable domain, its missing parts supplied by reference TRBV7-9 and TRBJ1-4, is DTGVSQNPRHKITKRGQNVTFRCDPISEHNRLYWYRQTLGQGPEFLTYFQNEAQLEKSRLLSDRFSAERPKGSFSTLEIQRTEQGDSAMYLCASSSRDRGRTNEKLFFGSGTQLSVL.

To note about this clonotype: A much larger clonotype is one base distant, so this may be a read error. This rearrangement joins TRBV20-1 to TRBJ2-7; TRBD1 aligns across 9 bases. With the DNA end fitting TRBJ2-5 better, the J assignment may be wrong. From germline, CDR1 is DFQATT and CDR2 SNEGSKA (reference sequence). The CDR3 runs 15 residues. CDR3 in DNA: TGCAGTGCTAGAGAGGACAGGGGTTATATGGAGACCCAGTACTTC. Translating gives CSAREDRGYMETQYF.

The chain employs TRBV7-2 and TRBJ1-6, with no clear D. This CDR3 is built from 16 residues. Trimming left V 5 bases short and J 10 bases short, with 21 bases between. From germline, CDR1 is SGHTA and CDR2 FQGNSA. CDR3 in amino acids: CASSQTVRTLGSPLHF. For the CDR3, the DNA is TGTGCCAGCAGCCAGACGGTACGGACTCTAGGGTCACCCCTCCACTTT. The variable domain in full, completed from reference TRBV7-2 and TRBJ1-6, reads GAGVSQSPSNKVTEKGKDVELRCDPISGHTALYWYRQSLGQGLEFLIYFQGNSAPDKSGLPSDRFSAERTGGSVSTLTIQRTQQEDSAVYLCASSQTVRTLGSPLHFGNGTRLTVT.